These 14 T cell receptor beta chains came from one sample sequenced in a study of shared clonotypes between healthy human individuals. Sequencing used immunoSEQ multiplex PCR; TCRdb keeps in-frame clones, though not all of them. This table holds about 470,000 clones, around 75% found once. Sequenced: PBMCs. These receptors originate from a woman in her thirties or forties in good health. Some clones in this sample may be carry-over from other donors' samples.

In this sample, this clone turned up a few times. The rearrangement links TRBV4-1 to TRBJ2-4, with TRBD2 matching over 16 bases. The germline V gene has CDR1 MGHRA and CDR2 YSYEKL. The ends lost 1 base at V and 1 base at J; junction bases unmatched: 4. This CDR3 contains 19 residues. The chain's CDR3 is CASSQAGLAGGPAKNIQYF. The CDR3 bases are TGCGCCAGCAGCCAAGCGGGACTAGCGGGAGGGCCCGCCAAAAACATTCAGTACTTC.

The chain uses TRBV28 and TRBJ2-5; possible D gene TRBD1, 6 bases. V shed 5 bases and J shed 2 bases, with 9 bases lying between them. The CDR3 length is 13 residues. The germline gives CDR1 MDHEN, CDR2 SYDVKM. This chain's CDR3 is CASSLGTQETQYF. In DNA form, the CDR3 reads TGTGCCAGCAGTCTCGGGACACAAGAGACCCAGTACTTC.

The chain couples TRBV5-4 to TRBJ2-7; the match to TRBD2 covers 7 bases. Germline assignment: CDR1 SGHNT and CDR2 YYREEE (reference sequence). The CDR3 loop spans 15 amino acids. V lost 3 bases and J lost 2; bases outside the gene matches: 8. The CDR3 bases are TGTGCCAGCAGCTCCCCTAGCGGACCACCCTACGAGCAGTACTTC. Translating gives CASSSPSGPPYEQYF.

This chain links TRBV19 with TRBJ2-7; TRBD1 is a possible D gene (5 bases). The CDR3 consists of 15 residues. V lost 5 bases to trimming and J lost 5 bases, with 19 bases between them. The germline V gene encodes CDR1 LNHDA and CDR2 SQIVND (reference sequence). CDR3 in DNA: TGTGCCAGTAGTGGATTTAAGGGCAGGGCCAACGAGCAGTACTTC. Translated, it gives CASSGFKGRANEQYF.

The rearrangement uses TRBV6-1 and TRBJ2-5; possibly TRBD2 for D (7 bases). Trimming cost V 4 bases and J 4 bases, with 16 bases left between them. The CDR3 covers 15 residues. Germline loops: CDR1 MNHNS, CDR2 SASEGT. CDR3 residues: CASSVGGLFGETQYF. For the CDR3, the DNA is TGTGCCAGCAGTGTCGGGGGGCTATTCGGAGAGACCCAGTACTTC.

The chain recombines TRBV5-6 with TRBJ2-7, with D possibly matching TRBD2 (6 bases). V gave up 0 bases and J gave up 2 bases, with 12 bases separating them. Germline assignment: CDR1 SGHDT and CDR2 YYEEEE. The CDR3 is 15 residues long. The CDR3 bases are TGTGCCAGCAGCTTGGTCGGAGGGCGGCCCTACGAGCAGTACTTC. Protein sequence: CASSLVGGRPYEQYF.

This chain uses TRBV7-3 with TRBJ2-3; 8 bases align to TRBD1. CDR3 size: 15 residues. Germline lookup yields CDR1 SGHTA and CDR2 FQGTGA. V shed 5 bases and J 1 base; nucleotides not matched to a gene: 5. CDR3 amino acids: CASSGRTGRTDTQYF. CDR3 sequence (DNA): TGTGCCAGCAGCGGCCGGACAGGGCGCACAGATACGCAGTATTTT.

The rearrangement uses TRBV30 and TRBJ2-1; 13 bases match TRBD2. V was pared by 1 base and J by 8 bases, with 11 bases of the junction left unmatched. The CDR3 extends over 17 amino acids. The germline V gene encodes CDR1 GTSNPN and CDR2 SVGIG (reference sequence). CDR3 loop: CAWSGTSGSYLLDEQFF. CDR3 DNA: TGTGCCTGGAGTGGGACTAGCGGGAGTTACCTTCTGGATGAGCAGTTCTTC.

For the CDR3, the DNA is TGTGCCAGCAGTTTATCGATACGGAACTATGGCTACACCTTC. This codes for CASSLSIRNYGYTF. The chain carries TRBV27 and TRBJ1-2; no firm D call. Germline CDR1 is MNHEY and CDR2 is SMNVEV (reference sequence). The CDR3 is 14 residues long. The V end lost 0 bases, the J end lost 2 bases, and 7 bases lay between the germline ends.

The V gene is TRBV2, the J gene TRBJ2-7; no clear D gene. Germline V gene lookup returns CDR1 SNHLY and CDR2 FYNNEI. V was clipped by 5 bases and J by 2 bases, with 13 bases between them. This CDR3 is 14 amino acids long. The CDR3, as DNA: TGTGCCAGCAGTCTCACACAGAGAACCTACGAGCAGTACTTC. It is translated as CASSLTQRTYEQYF.

V gene TRBV5-6 combines with J gene TRBJ2-3; the match to TRBD2 covers 8 bases. The J segment lost 3 bases and the V segment lost 4 bases, leaving 7 bases of the junction unmatched. The CDR3 consists of 15 residues. Germline CDR1 is SGHDT and CDR2 is YYEEEE. CDR3 DNA: TGTGCCAGCAGCACATTACTAGCGGAAACAGATACGCAGTATTTT. Protein product: CASSTLLAETDTQYF.

The CDR3 DNA sequence: TGTGCCAGCAGCCACCCGGGGGGGACAGATACGCAGTATTTT. This codes for CASSHPGGTDTQYF. The chain recombines TRBV27 with TRBJ2-3, with 8 bases identical to TRBD2. The CDR3 spans 14 residues. J was trimmed by 3 bases and V by 6 bases; bases with no gene match: 5. Germline V gene sequence: CDR1 MNHEY, CDR2 SMNVEV (reference sequence).

The chain joins TRBV5-1 to TRBJ2-3; D perhaps matches TRBD1 (5 bases). Germline CDR1 and CDR2: SGHRS and YFSETQ. The CDR3 is 15 amino acids. Trimming removed 0 bases at V and 2 bases at J, with 10 bases between. This CDR3 is CASSLVQGATDTQYF. As DNA, the CDR3 is TGCGCCAGCAGCTTGGTTCAGGGTGCCACAGATACGCAGTATTTT.

The V gene is TRBV5-1, the J gene TRBJ2-7; a possible D gene is TRBD2 (5 bases). CDR1 and CDR2 (germline): SGHRS, YFSETQ. V lost 3 bases and J lost 4, with 17 bases in between. The CDR3 runs to 15 residues. CDR3: CASSWGAGSDYEQYF. The CDR3 bases are TGCGCCAGCAGCTGGGGAGCAGGATCAGATTACGAGCAGTACTTC.